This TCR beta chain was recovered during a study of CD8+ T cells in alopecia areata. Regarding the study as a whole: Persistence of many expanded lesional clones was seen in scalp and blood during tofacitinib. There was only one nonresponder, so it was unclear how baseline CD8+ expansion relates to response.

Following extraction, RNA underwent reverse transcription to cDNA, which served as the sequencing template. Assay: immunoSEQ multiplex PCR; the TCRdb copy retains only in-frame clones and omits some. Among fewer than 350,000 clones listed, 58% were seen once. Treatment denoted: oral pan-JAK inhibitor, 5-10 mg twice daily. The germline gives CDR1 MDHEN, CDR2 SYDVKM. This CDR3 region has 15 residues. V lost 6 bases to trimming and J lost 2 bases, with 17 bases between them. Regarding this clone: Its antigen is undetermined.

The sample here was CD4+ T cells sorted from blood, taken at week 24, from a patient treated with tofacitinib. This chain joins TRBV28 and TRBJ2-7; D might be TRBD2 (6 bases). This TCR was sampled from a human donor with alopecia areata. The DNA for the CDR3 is TGTGCCAGCAGGCGGAGGGCCGAAGGTCCCTACGAGCAGTACTTC. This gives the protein CASRRRAEGPYEQYF.